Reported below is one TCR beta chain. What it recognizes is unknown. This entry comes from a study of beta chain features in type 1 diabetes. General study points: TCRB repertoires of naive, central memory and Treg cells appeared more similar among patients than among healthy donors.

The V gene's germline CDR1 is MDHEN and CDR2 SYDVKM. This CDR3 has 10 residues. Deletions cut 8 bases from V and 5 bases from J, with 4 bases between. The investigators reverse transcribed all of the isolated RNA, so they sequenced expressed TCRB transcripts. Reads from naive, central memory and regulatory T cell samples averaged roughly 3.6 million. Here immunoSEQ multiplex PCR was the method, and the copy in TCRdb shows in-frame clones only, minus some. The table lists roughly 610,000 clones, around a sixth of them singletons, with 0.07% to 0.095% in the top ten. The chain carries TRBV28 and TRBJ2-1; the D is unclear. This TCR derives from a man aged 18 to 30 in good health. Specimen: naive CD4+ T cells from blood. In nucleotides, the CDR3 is TGTGCCAGCCGAGACAATGAGCAGTTCTTC. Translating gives CASRDNEQFF.